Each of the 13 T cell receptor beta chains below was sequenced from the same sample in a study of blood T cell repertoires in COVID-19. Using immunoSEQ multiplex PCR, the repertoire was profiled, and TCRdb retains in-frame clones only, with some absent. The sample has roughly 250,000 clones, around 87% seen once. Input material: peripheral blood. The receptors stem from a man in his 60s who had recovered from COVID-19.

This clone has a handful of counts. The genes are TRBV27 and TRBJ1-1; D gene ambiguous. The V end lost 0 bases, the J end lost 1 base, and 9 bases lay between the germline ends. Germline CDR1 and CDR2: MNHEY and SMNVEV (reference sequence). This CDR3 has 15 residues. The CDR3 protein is CASSLSFPWNTEAFF. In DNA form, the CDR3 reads TGTGCCAGCAGTTTATCTTTCCCATGGAACACTGAAGCTTTCTTT.

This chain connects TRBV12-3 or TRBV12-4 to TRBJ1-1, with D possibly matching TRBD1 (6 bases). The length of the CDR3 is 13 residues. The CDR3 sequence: CGAGELGSTEAFF. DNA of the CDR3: TGTGGGGCAGGGGAATTAGGCTCGACTGAAGCTTTCTTT.

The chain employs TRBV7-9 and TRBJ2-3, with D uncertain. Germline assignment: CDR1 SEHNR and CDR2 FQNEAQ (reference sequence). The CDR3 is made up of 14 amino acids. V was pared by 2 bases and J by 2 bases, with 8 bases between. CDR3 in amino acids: CASSLSRNTDTQYF. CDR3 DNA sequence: TGTGCCAGCAGCTTAAGTAGAAACACAGATACGCAGTATTTT.

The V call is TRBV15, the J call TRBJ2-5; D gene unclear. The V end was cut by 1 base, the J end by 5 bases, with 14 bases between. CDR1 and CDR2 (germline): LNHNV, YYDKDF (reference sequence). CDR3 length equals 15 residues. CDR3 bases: TGTGCCACCAGCAGAGTACCAACAGCAGGCGAGACCCAGTACTTC. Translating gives CATSRVPTAGETQYF. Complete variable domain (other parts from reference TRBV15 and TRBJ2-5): DAMVIQNPRYQVTQFGKPVTLSCSQTLNHNVMYWYQQKSSQAPKLLFHYYDKDFNNEADTPDNFQSRRPNTSFCFLDIRSPGLGDTAMYLCATSRVPTAGETQYFGPGTRLLVL.

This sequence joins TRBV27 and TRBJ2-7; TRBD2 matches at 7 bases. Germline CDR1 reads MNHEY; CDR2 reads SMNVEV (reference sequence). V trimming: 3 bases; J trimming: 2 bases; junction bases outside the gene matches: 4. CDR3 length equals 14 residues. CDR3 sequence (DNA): TGTGCCAGCAGTTTGGGGGGGGAGACCTACGAGCAGTACTTC. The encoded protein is CASSLGGETYEQYF.

The CDR3 DNA sequence: TGTGCCAGCAACCAGGGTTCTGGCTACACCTTC. Protein: CASNQGSGYTF. V is TRBV5-4 and J is TRBJ1-2; TRBD1 might be the D (5 bases). The CDR3 totals 11 residues. The V and J ends lost 6 bases and 7 bases respectively, with 10 bases between them. Per the germline V gene, CDR1 is SGHNT and CDR2 is YYREEE (reference sequence).

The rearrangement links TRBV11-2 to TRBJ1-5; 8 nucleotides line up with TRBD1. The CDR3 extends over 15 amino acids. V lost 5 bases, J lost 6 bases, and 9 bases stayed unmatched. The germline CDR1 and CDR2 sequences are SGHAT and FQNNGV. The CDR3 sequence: CASSPDRGRGQPQHF. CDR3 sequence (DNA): TGTGCCAGCAGCCCCGACAGGGGACGGGGTCAGCCCCAGCATTTT.

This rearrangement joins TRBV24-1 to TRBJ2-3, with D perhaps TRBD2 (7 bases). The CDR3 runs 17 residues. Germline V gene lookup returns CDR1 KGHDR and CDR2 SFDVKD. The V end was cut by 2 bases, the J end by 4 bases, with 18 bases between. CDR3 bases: TGTGCCACCAGTGATTCGGGGGGCGACGCCCAAGCAGATACGCAGTATTTT. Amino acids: CATSDSGGDAQADTQYF.

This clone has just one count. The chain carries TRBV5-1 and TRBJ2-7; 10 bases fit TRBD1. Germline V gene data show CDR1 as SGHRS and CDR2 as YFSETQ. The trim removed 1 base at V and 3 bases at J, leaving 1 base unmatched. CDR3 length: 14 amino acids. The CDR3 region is CASSLRTGGYEQYF. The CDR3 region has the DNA TGCGCCAGCAGCTTGCGGACAGGGGGCTACGAGCAGTACTTC.

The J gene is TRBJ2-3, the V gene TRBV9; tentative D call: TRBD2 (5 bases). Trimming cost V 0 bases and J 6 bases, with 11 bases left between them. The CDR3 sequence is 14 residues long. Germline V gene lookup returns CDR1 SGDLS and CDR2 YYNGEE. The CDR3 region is CASSVASGFDTQYF. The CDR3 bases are TGTGCCAGCAGCGTAGCCAGCGGCTTCGATACGCAGTATTTT.

CDR3 protein: CASSRGIGTSGGVYEQYF. The CDR3 nucleotides are TGTGCCAGCAGCCGGGGGATTGGGACTAGCGGGGGTGTCTACGAGCAGTACTTC. The chain recombines TRBV7-9 with TRBJ2-7, with 14 bases aligning to TRBD2. Germline values: CDR1 SEHNR, CDR2 FQNEAQ (reference sequence). V was pared by 5 bases and J by 3 bases, with 12 bases of the junction left unmatched. CDR3 length equals 18 residues.

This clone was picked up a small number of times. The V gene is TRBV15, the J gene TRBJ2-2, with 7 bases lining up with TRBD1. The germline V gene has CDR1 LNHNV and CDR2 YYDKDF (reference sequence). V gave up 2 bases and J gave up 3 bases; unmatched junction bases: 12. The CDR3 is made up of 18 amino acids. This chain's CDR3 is CATSRKGSGTAYTGELFF. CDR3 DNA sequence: TGTGCCACCAGCAGAAAGGGGAGTGGGACAGCCTACACCGGGGAGCTGTTTTTT. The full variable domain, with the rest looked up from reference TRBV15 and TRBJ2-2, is DAMVIQNPRYQVTQFGKPVTLSCSQTLNHNVMYWYQQKSSQAPKLLFHYYDKDFNNEADTPDNFQSRRPNTSFCFLDIRSPGLGDTAMYLCATSRKGSGTAYTGELFFGEGSRLTVL.

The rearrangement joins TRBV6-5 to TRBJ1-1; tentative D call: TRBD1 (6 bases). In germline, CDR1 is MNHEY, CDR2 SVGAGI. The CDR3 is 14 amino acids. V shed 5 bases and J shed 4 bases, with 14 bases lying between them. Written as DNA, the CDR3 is TGTGCCAGCAGTACCCAGGGAGGGGGCACTGAAGCTTTCTTT. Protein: CASSTQGGGTEAFF.